Detailed here is one TCR beta chain. Sequencing used immunoSEQ multiplex PCR; TCRdb keeps in-frame clones, though not all of them. The sample includes 150,000 or so clones, around 88% of them seen just once. The sample is drawn from a study of control samples from healthy donors and cancer patients. V gave up 3 bases and J gave up 5 bases, with 14 bases separating them. CDR3 size: 14 residues. CDR1 SGHVS and CDR2 FQNEAQ come from the germline V gene. This sequence joins TRBV7-8 and TRBJ2-7; D unclear. The clonotype was recovered from a man aged 18-30 years in good health. The material sequenced was blood. The CDR3 region has the DNA TGTGCCAGCAGCTTCTTACTCGGGTTCCACGAGCAGTACTTC. Amino acid sequence: CASSFLLGFHEQYF.